The sample holds one count of the clone carrying this T cell receptor beta chain. The data were produced by immunoSEQ multiplex PCR, yet TCRdb's version contains in-frame clones alone and is incomplete. The table includes over 100,000 clones, around 90% detected once. The data were taken from a study of control samples from healthy donors and cancer patients. Germline V gene sequence: CDR1 SGDLS, CDR2 YYNGEE. This CDR3 has 14 residues. The ends lost 0 bases at V and 7 bases at J; junction bases unmatched: 4. This chain links TRBV9 with TRBJ2-4; 7 nucleotides match TRBD2. Sequenced: blood. The origin of this receptor is a man younger than 35 in good health. The DNA of the CDR3 is TGTGCCAGCAGCGTAGCGGGGGGAACCAACATTCAGTACTTC. Its translation: CASSVAGGTNIQYF.